The 18 T cell receptor beta chains in this list originate from one sample, sequenced in a study of blood T cell repertoires in COVID-19. Assay used: immunoSEQ multiplex PCR; TCRdb lists only in-frame clones, some missing. The sample yields 150,000 to 200,000 clones, 70% to 90% seen once. Input material: peripheral blood. These receptors were collected from a human donor in a cohort sampled during active COVID-19.

J is TRBJ2-5 and V is TRBV5-6, with TRBD2 identical over 7 bases. Germline V gene data show CDR1 as SGHDT and CDR2 as YYEEEE. Germline trimming cut 4 bases from V and 4 bases from J; bases unmatched to any gene: 7. CDR3 length: 14 amino acids. CDR3 DNA: TGTGCCAGCAGCCCTCGTCCGGGAGGAGAGACCCAGTACTTC. It yields the protein CASSPRPGGETQYF.

This clone was counted a few times. The chain uses TRBV7-8 and TRBJ1-3; D is possibly TRBD1 (5 bases). CDR3 size: 15 residues. In germline, CDR1 is SGHVS, CDR2 FQNEAQ. V was trimmed by 5 bases and J by 2 bases, leaving 13 bases between them. The DNA for the CDR3 is TGTGCCAGCAGCGGTAGCGGGGGGACTGGAAACACCATATATTTT. This gives the protein CASSGSGGTGNTIYF.

The chain recombines TRBV18 with TRBJ2-3; the match to TRBD1 covers 9 bases. J was trimmed by 5 bases and V by 0 bases; bases with no gene match: 6. There are 16 residues in the CDR3. CDR1 is KGHSH, CDR2 LQKENI, per germline. CDR3 loop: CASSPPTGGGLDTQYF. The CDR3 bases are TGTGCCAGCTCACCACCGACAGGGGGTGGTCTAGATACGCAGTATTTT.

The J gene is TRBJ2-1, the V gene TRBV4-3, with D perhaps TRBD1 (8 bases). V lost 3 bases and J 3 bases, leaving 15 bases between the germline ends. There are 16 residues in the CDR3. The V gene's germline CDR1 is LGHNA and CDR2 YSLEER. The CDR3, as DNA: TGCGCCAGCAGCCAGGGGGAGGGACAGGTCTACAATGAGCAGTTCTTC. Translated, it gives CASSQGEGQVYNEQFF.

In its sample, this clone was seen a few times. The chain recombines TRBV29-1 with TRBJ2-7; D unclear. V was clipped by 2 bases and J by 3 bases, with 8 bases between them. The CDR3 is made up of 12 amino acids. Per the germline V gene, CDR1 is SQVTM and CDR2 is ANQGSEA. CDR3 amino acids: CSVESDLYEQYF. The CDR3 nucleotides read TGCAGCGTTGAAAGCGATCTCTACGAGCAGTACTTC.

V is TRBV5-1 and J is TRBJ1-1; TRBD1 aligns across 11 bases. The CDR3 has 17 residues. Germline CDR1 is SGHRS and CDR2 is YFSETQ. The J segment lost 4 bases and the V segment lost 9 bases, leaving 17 bases of the junction unmatched. This CDR3 is CATSLGQGANGITEAFF. DNA for the CDR3: TGCGCCACCTCACTCGGACAGGGGGCGAACGGGATCACTGAAGCTTTCTTT. The whole variable domain, filled in from reference TRBV5-1 and TRBJ1-1, reads KAGVTQTPRYLIKTRGQQVTLSCSPISGHRSVSWYQQTPGQGLQFLFEYFSETQRNKGNFPGRFSGRQFSNSRSEMNVSTLELGDSALYLCATSLGQGANGITEAFFGQGTRLTVV.

The sample holds a few counts of this clone. J is TRBJ1-6 and V is TRBV16; D is unresolved. Trimming removed 4 bases at V and 5 bases at J, with 9 bases between. The CDR3 extends over 14 amino acids. The germline V gene encodes CDR1 KGHSY and CDR2 FQNENV. CDR3 residues: CASSPPHNNSPLHF. As DNA, the CDR3 is TGTGCCAGCAGCCCACCACACAATAATTCACCCCTCCACTTT.

This clone was detected a few times. This chain links TRBV11-2 with TRBJ2-7; the D is unclear. The CDR3 length is 14 residues. Trimming cost V 1 base and J 2 bases, with 9 bases left between them. Germline assignment: CDR1 SGHAT and CDR2 FQNNGV. CDR3 amino acids: CASSLGAKTYEQYF. For the CDR3, the DNA is TGTGCCAGCAGCTTAGGGGCAAAGACCTACGAGCAGTACTTC.

CDR3 sequence reads: CASKVAQGGEQYF. The CDR3 DNA follows: TGTGCCAGCAAAGTGGCGCAGGGAGGCGAGCAGTACTTC. The J gene is TRBJ2-7, the V gene TRBV28, with a tentative D call TRBD2 (6 bases). V was clipped by 7 bases and J by 6 bases, with 16 bases between them. The CDR3 covers 13 residues. Germline loops: CDR1 MDHEN, CDR2 SYDVKM.

The chain has TRBV11-3 and TRBJ2-3; D remains ambiguous. Trimming cost V 0 bases and J 1 base, with 8 bases left between them. Germline V CDR1 and CDR2: SGHNT, YENEEA. The CDR3 length is 15 residues. The chain's CDR3 is CASSLDTGRTDTQYF. The CDR3 DNA sequence: TGTGCCAGCAGCTTAGACACGGGTCGCACAGATACGCAGTATTTT.

The V and J genes are TRBV29-1 and TRBJ2-7; TRBD1 agrees at 7 bases. This CDR3 is built from 14 residues. The J segment lost 3 bases and the V segment lost 1 base, leaving 6 bases of the junction unmatched. Germline assignment: CDR1 SQVTM and CDR2 ANQGSEA. CDR3 sequence (DNA): TGCAGCGTTGAAGTGGGTGCAGGGGGCTACGAGCAGTACTTC. Translated, it gives CSVEVGAGGYEQYF.

The rearrangement joins TRBV14 to TRBJ2-5; TRBD1 agrees at 7 bases. The CDR3 is made up of 15 amino acids. Germline V gene data show CDR1 as SGHDN and CDR2 as FVKESK. V lost 3 bases, J lost 5 bases, and 9 bases stayed unmatched. Here the CDR3 reads CASSHLKTGVETQYF. The CDR3 region has the DNA TGTGCCAGCAGCCACTTAAAAACAGGGGTCGAGACCCAGTACTTC.

The chain recombines TRBV9 with TRBJ1-5; D not resolved. The ends were cut back, 4 bases at V and 9 bases at J, with 17 bases in the middle. Germline CDR1 and CDR2: SGDLS and YYNGEE. The CDR3 has 14 amino acids. CDR3 amino acids: CASSSSGKGPPQHF. The CDR3 DNA follows: TGTGCCAGCAGCTCATCGGGGAAAGGGCCGCCCCAGCATTTT.

This chain uses TRBV28 with TRBJ2-7, with 8 bases identical to TRBD2. V lost 5 bases, J lost 7 bases, and 13 bases stayed unmatched. Germline V gene lookup returns CDR1 MDHEN and CDR2 SYDVKM. CDR3 size: 15 residues. The CDR3 coding sequence is TGTGCCAGCAGTGCCTCGGGACTAGGGCAGGGGGAGCAGTACTTC. This encodes CASSASGLGQGEQYF.

The V gene is TRBV19, the J gene TRBJ2-5, with 10 bases that match TRBD2. CDR3 size: 15 residues. The V segment lost 3 bases and the J segment 7 bases; nucleotides outside the gene matches: 8. Germline V CDR1 and CDR2: LNHDA, SQIVND (reference sequence). The CDR3 region has the DNA TGTGCCAGTAGTATCCTAGCGGGGGCCATGGGGACCCAGTACTTC. Translated, it gives CASSILAGAMGTQYF.

This clone was recorded a few times. The gene calls are TRBV4-3 and TRBJ2-2; a possible D gene is TRBD2 (6 bases). The CDR3 runs 16 residues. V was trimmed by 0 bases and J by 7 bases, leaving 15 bases between them. Germline V gene lookup returns CDR1 LGHNA and CDR2 YSLEER. CDR3 amino acids: CASSQEVRLEIGELFF. The CDR3 nucleotides read TGCGCCAGCAGCCAAGAAGTAAGACTAGAGATCGGGGAGCTGTTTTTT.

This chain joins TRBV27 and TRBJ2-7; TRBD2 matches 12 bases. CDR3 length equals 15 residues. Germline assignment: CDR1 MNHEY and CDR2 SMNVEV (reference sequence). Trimming removed 6 bases from V and 2 bases from J; junction bases left unmatched: 5. In DNA form, the CDR3 reads TGTGCCAGCAGCTCCAGGACTAGCGGGACCTACGAGCAGTACTTC. Amino acids: CASSSRTSGTYEQYF.

The gene calls are TRBV25-1 and TRBJ2-5, with 13 bases aligning to TRBD2. This CDR3 spans 16 amino acids. Germline V CDR1 and CDR2: MGHDK, SYGVNS. Trimming at V came to 1 base and at J to 3 bases, leaving 2 bases not matched to a gene. The CDR3 bases are TGTGCCAGCAGTGAATCCGGACTAGCGGGAGAAGAGACCCAGTACTTC. It translates to CASSESGLAGEETQYF.